Listed below are T cell receptor beta chains from one sample, sequenced in a study of identical twins. One entry per CDR3 protein results from TCRdb running MiXCR on the 5' RACE reads. The sample includes some 790,000 distinct CDR3 sequences, around a sixth of them seen just once. The same data also contributed to another study, on T cells expressing NK-cell markers.

The specimen sequenced was PBMCs. The receptor source for this set is a woman in her late teens or twenties in good health. CDR3s include the opening cysteine and the closing phenylalanine or tryptophan. The D gene is left open where the match is weak. Rows may omit the clone size; those that give it use once, few, many or a size class.

j_call: TRBJ2-3
clone_size: once
v_call: TRBV6-2/TRBV6-3
d_call: NA
cdr3_nt: TGTGCCAGCAGTATTACAGGACAATCGGCAGATACGCAGTATTTT
cdr3_aa: CASSITGQSADTQYF

j_call: TRBJ2-1
clone_size: NA
v_call: TRBV20-1
d_call: NA
cdr3_nt: TGCAGTGTCCCCACAGACCGCTCCTACAATGAGCAGTTCTTC
cdr3_aa: CSVPTDRSYNEQFF

j_call: TRBJ2-2
clone_size: few
v_call: TRBV7-9
d_call: TRBD2
cdr3_nt: TGTGCCAGCAGCTTTAGCGGGATCACCGGGGAGCTGTTTTTT
cdr3_aa: CASSFSGITGELFF

j_call: TRBJ1-6
clone_size: NA
v_call: TRBV6-2/TRBV6-3
d_call: NA
cdr3_nt: TGTGCCACCAAAGGACGGTCAAATTCACCCCTCCACTTT
cdr3_aa: CATKGRSNSPLHF

j_call: TRBJ2-7
clone_size: few
v_call: TRBV24-1
d_call: NA
cdr3_nt: TGTGCCACCAGTGATTTAAGGTCGAACGGCTACGAGCAGTACTTC
cdr3_aa: CATSDLRSNGYEQYF

j_call: TRBJ2-5
clone_size: few
v_call: TRBV20-1
d_call: NA
cdr3_nt: TGCAGTGCTGTCTCTAGTGGCGGAGAGACCCAGTACTTC
cdr3_aa: CSAVSSGGETQYF

j_call: TRBJ2-5
clone_size: NA
v_call: TRBV24-1
d_call: NA
cdr3_nt: TGTGCCACCAGTGATCCCTACGGAGAGACCCAGTACTTC
cdr3_aa: CATSDPYGETQYF

j_call: TRBJ2-7
clone_size: NA
v_call: TRBV28
d_call: TRBD2
cdr3_nt: TGTGCCAGCAGTTTAAGCGCTAGCGGGACCTACGAGCAGTACTTC
cdr3_aa: CASSLSASGTYEQYF

j_call: TRBJ2-7
clone_size: few
v_call: TRBV7-6
d_call: NA
cdr3_nt: TGTGCCAGCAGCGTACAGGGTGGGGGTGAGCAGTACTTC
cdr3_aa: CASSVQGGGEQYF

j_call: TRBJ2-7
clone_size: NA
v_call: TRBV6-1
d_call: TRBD1
cdr3_nt: TGTGCCAGCAGGACAGGGGGAGTGTCCTACGAGCAGTACTTC
cdr3_aa: CASRTGGVSYEQYF

j_call: TRBJ2-5
clone_size: NA
v_call: TRBV12-3/TRBV12-4
d_call: NA
cdr3_nt: TGTGCCAGCAGTTTTTCCGGGACCCAGTACTTC
cdr3_aa: CASSFSGTQYF

j_call: TRBJ1-1
clone_size: NA
v_call: TRBV15
d_call: NA
cdr3_nt: TGTGCCACCGGGCCGGGGCCAGGGGACACTGAAGCTTTCTTT
cdr3_aa: CATGPGPGDTEAFF

j_call: TRBJ1-1
clone_size: few
v_call: TRBV7-3
d_call: NA
cdr3_nt: TGTGCCAGCAGCCTACAGGCAAGGAACACTGAAGCTTTCTTT
cdr3_aa: CASSLQARNTEAFF

j_call: TRBJ2-7
clone_size: few
v_call: TRBV29-1
d_call: NA
cdr3_nt: TGCAGCGGAGGGGGCTCCTACGAGCAGTACTTC
cdr3_aa: CSGGGSYEQYF

j_call: TRBJ1-5
clone_size: NA
v_call: TRBV5-5
d_call: NA
cdr3_nt: TGTGCCAGCAGCTTATCGAGTCAGGGGAATCAGCCCCAGCATTTT
cdr3_aa: CASSLSSQGNQPQHF

j_call: TRBJ2-7
clone_size: few
v_call: TRBV7-2
d_call: NA
cdr3_nt: TGTGCCAGCAGCTTTGGACTCCCAACCTACGAGCAGTACTTC
cdr3_aa: CASSFGLPTYEQYF

j_call: TRBJ2-1
clone_size: NA
v_call: TRBV12-3/TRBV12-4
d_call: NA
cdr3_nt: TGTGCCAGCAGCCCTTTACAATACAATGAGCAGTTCTTC
cdr3_aa: CASSPLQYNEQFF

j_call: TRBJ2-3
clone_size: few
v_call: TRBV20-1
d_call: TRBD2
cdr3_nt: TGCAGTGCTAGCAAGCTAGCGGGAGTGCCAGATACGCAGTATTTT
cdr3_aa: CSASKLAGVPDTQYF

j_call: TRBJ1-2
clone_size: NA
v_call: TRBV20-1
d_call: NA
cdr3_nt: TGCAGTTACCGCAGGGGAGGAAATGCCTATGGCTACACCTTC
cdr3_aa: CSYRRGGNAYGYTF

j_call: TRBJ2-7
clone_size: NA
v_call: TRBV20-1
d_call: NA
cdr3_nt: TGCAGTGCTAGCGAGGGACTCGAGCTGCAGTACTTC
cdr3_aa: CSASEGLELQYF

j_call: TRBJ1-1
clone_size: few
v_call: TRBV6-1
d_call: NA
cdr3_nt: TGTGCCAGCAGTGGGCCAGACATGAACACTGAAGCTTTCTTT
cdr3_aa: CASSGPDMNTEAFF

j_call: TRBJ2-1
clone_size: few
v_call: TRBV27
d_call: NA
cdr3_nt: TGTGCCAGCAATCAAGCACTAGGTAGCGGCTACAATGAGCAGTTCTTC
cdr3_aa: CASNQALGSGYNEQFF

j_call: TRBJ2-1
clone_size: NA
v_call: TRBV3-1
d_call: NA
cdr3_nt: TGTGCCAGCAGCCAAGATCCCCAGGGGCCGGTAAATGAGCAGTTCTTC
cdr3_aa: CASSQDPQGPVNEQFF

j_call: TRBJ2-2
clone_size: NA
v_call: TRBV4-3
d_call: NA
cdr3_nt: TGCGCCAGCAGCCAAGATGGAGGCTTCACCGGGGAGCTGTTTTTT
cdr3_aa: CASSQDGGFTGELFF

j_call: TRBJ2-1
clone_size: NA
v_call: TRBV5-6
d_call: NA
cdr3_nt: TGTGCCAGCAGCTGGAGTACTAGCAGCAATGAGCAGTTCTTC
cdr3_aa: CASSWSTSSNEQFF

j_call: TRBJ2-1
clone_size: few
v_call: TRBV27
d_call: NA
cdr3_nt: TGTGCCAGCACCCTAGACTCGGGGCTCTACAATGAGCAGTTCTTC
cdr3_aa: CASTLDSGLYNEQFF

j_call: TRBJ1-1
clone_size: few
v_call: TRBV7-3
d_call: NA
cdr3_nt: TGTGCCAGCAGCTTAAATGGGGAAGGGACTGAAGCTTTCTTT
cdr3_aa: CASSLNGEGTEAFF

j_call: TRBJ2-4
clone_size: NA
v_call: TRBV5-5
d_call: NA
cdr3_nt: TGTGCCAGCAGCTGGACGGGGGTTGGCATTCAGTACTTC
cdr3_aa: CASSWTGVGIQYF

j_call: TRBJ1-1
clone_size: NA
v_call: TRBV20-1
d_call: NA
cdr3_nt: TGCAGTGCTAAAATACAGGGCCGGGGCACTGAAGCTTTCTTT
cdr3_aa: CSAKIQGRGTEAFF

j_call: TRBJ2-1
clone_size: NA
v_call: TRBV12-3/TRBV12-4
d_call: TRBD1
cdr3_nt: TGTGCCAGCAGTTCCCCGGGACAGGGGGTAAATGAGCAGTTCTTC
cdr3_aa: CASSSPGQGVNEQFF

j_call: TRBJ1-6
clone_size: few
v_call: TRBV10-2
d_call: NA
cdr3_nt: TGCGCCAGCGGGCCCGAATCACCCCTCCACTTT
cdr3_aa: CASGPESPLHF

j_call: TRBJ2-1
clone_size: few
v_call: TRBV20-1
d_call: TRBD2
cdr3_nt: TGCAGTGCTAGATCCCCGCTTGCGGGGGCCTACAATGAGCAGTTCTTC
cdr3_aa: CSARSPLAGAYNEQFF

j_call: TRBJ1-2
clone_size: few
v_call: TRBV6-2/TRBV6-3
d_call: NA
cdr3_nt: TGTGCCAGCAGTTACTCGAGTGGAGGGGCTCATGGCTACACCTTC
cdr3_aa: CASSYSSGGAHGYTF

j_call: TRBJ2-3
clone_size: few
v_call: TRBV4-3
d_call: NA
cdr3_nt: TGCGCCAGCAGCCATGACACCTACACAGATACGCAGTATTTT
cdr3_aa: CASSHDTYTDTQYF

j_call: TRBJ2-2
clone_size: NA
v_call: TRBV7-8
d_call: NA
cdr3_nt: TGTGCCAGCAGCTCGCGATGGACTGCAGCGAACACCGGGGAGCTGTTTTTT
cdr3_aa: CASSSRWTAANTGELFF

j_call: TRBJ2-7
clone_size: NA
v_call: TRBV5-1
d_call: NA
cdr3_nt: TGCGCCAGCAGCTTGACGATTGGGAATTACGAGCAGTACTTC
cdr3_aa: CASSLTIGNYEQYF

j_call: TRBJ2-7
clone_size: NA
v_call: TRBV18
d_call: NA
cdr3_nt: TGTGCCAGCTCCCCAGATTCAGGGCCCCTCTACTACGAGCAGTACTTC
cdr3_aa: CASSPDSGPLYYEQYF

j_call: TRBJ2-7
clone_size: few
v_call: TRBV5-1
d_call: TRBD2
cdr3_nt: TGCGCCAGCAGCCCGGAGGGACTAGCGACTTACTACGAGCAGTACTTC
cdr3_aa: CASSPEGLATYYEQYF

j_call: TRBJ2-7
clone_size: few
v_call: TRBV20-1
d_call: TRBD2
cdr3_nt: TGCAGTGCTGGCTCCGGGACTAGCCTAGGGGAGCAGTACTTC
cdr3_aa: CSAGSGTSLGEQYF

j_call: TRBJ2-1
clone_size: NA
v_call: TRBV7-9
d_call: NA
cdr3_nt: TGTGCCAGCAGCTTGGTGGACGGTTGGGGGGAAAACAATGAGCAGTTCTTC
cdr3_aa: CASSLVDGWGENNEQFF

j_call: TRBJ1-1
clone_size: few
v_call: TRBV6-1
d_call: NA
cdr3_nt: TGTGCCAGCAGGGCGACAGTGAACACTGAAGCTTTCTTT
cdr3_aa: CASRATVNTEAFF

j_call: TRBJ1-6
clone_size: NA
v_call: TRBV20-1
d_call: NA
cdr3_nt: TGCAGTGTCTCCCACGGGTCGAATTCACCCCTCCACTTT
cdr3_aa: CSVSHGSNSPLHF

j_call: TRBJ2-3
clone_size: NA
v_call: TRBV5-1
d_call: NA
cdr3_nt: TGCGCCAGCAGCTTTTTCCCTACCCCAACGCAGTATTTT
cdr3_aa: CASSFFPTPTQYF

j_call: TRBJ2-7
clone_size: NA
v_call: TRBV25-1
d_call: NA
cdr3_nt: TGTGCCACCTCCTTCGGGGGCTCCTACGAGCAGTACTTC
cdr3_aa: CATSFGGSYEQYF

j_call: TRBJ2-1
clone_size: NA
v_call: TRBV12-3/TRBV12-4
d_call: TRBD2
cdr3_nt: TGTGCCAGCAGTTTCGGGCGGGAGCATCGAAATGAGCAGTTCTTC
cdr3_aa: CASSFGREHRNEQFF

j_call: TRBJ1-5
clone_size: few
v_call: TRBV7-2
d_call: NA
cdr3_nt: TGTGCCAGCAGCCCAGTGGGGGGAGGTCAGCCCCAGCATTTT
cdr3_aa: CASSPVGGGQPQHF

j_call: TRBJ2-3
clone_size: many
v_call: TRBV12-3/TRBV12-4
d_call: NA
cdr3_nt: TGTGCCAGCAGGACCGGACAGTCCCGTAGAGATACGCAGTATTTT
cdr3_aa: CASRTGQSRRDTQYF

j_call: TRBJ2-1
clone_size: NA
v_call: TRBV4-3
d_call: TRBD2
cdr3_nt: TGCGCCAGCAGCCAACTACGGACTAGCGGCTACAATGAGCAGTTCTTC
cdr3_aa: CASSQLRTSGYNEQFF

j_call: TRBJ2-1
clone_size: medium-sized
v_call: TRBV20-1
d_call: TRBD2
cdr3_nt: TGCAGTGCTCAGACTAGCGGGGGTGGTGAGCAGTTCTTC
cdr3_aa: CSAQTSGGGEQFF

j_call: TRBJ2-5
clone_size: NA
v_call: TRBV5-1
d_call: NA
cdr3_nt: TGCGCCAGCAGTGGTGTGGTTTCGGAGACCCAGTACTTC
cdr3_aa: CASSGVVSETQYF

j_call: TRBJ1-1
clone_size: few
v_call: TRBV11-2
d_call: NA
cdr3_nt: TGTGCCAGCAGCTTGTTACAGGGATCTAACACTGAAGCTTTCTTT
cdr3_aa: CASSLLQGSNTEAFF

j_call: TRBJ2-1
clone_size: NA
v_call: TRBV6-4
d_call: NA
cdr3_nt: TGTGCCAGCAGCTCAACAGGGCTCCATGAGCAGTTCTTC
cdr3_aa: CASSSTGLHEQFF

j_call: TRBJ2-1
clone_size: few
v_call: TRBV5-1
d_call: NA
cdr3_nt: TGCGCCAGCAGCTTGGCACGGGGGACCACCTACAATGAGCAGTTCTTC
cdr3_aa: CASSLARGTTYNEQFF

j_call: TRBJ1-1
clone_size: NA
v_call: TRBV6-1
d_call: NA
cdr3_nt: TGTGCCAGCAGTCGGGGGAGGAACACTGAAGCTTTCTTT
cdr3_aa: CASSRGRNTEAFF

j_call: TRBJ2-1
clone_size: NA
v_call: TRBV12-3/TRBV12-4
d_call: NA
cdr3_nt: TGTGCCAGCAGTTTATTGGACTACCACAATGAGCAGTTCTTC
cdr3_aa: CASSLLDYHNEQFF

j_call: TRBJ2-1
clone_size: few
v_call: TRBV5-1
d_call: TRBD2
cdr3_nt: TGCGCCAGCAGCTCCCGGACTAGCGGGGGGGCGTTCTACAATGAGCAGTTCTTC
cdr3_aa: CASSSRTSGGAFYNEQFF

j_call: TRBJ2-5
clone_size: many
v_call: TRBV12-3/TRBV12-4
d_call: NA
cdr3_nt: TGTGCCAGCAGTTTATCGGAGGCCCAGTACTTC
cdr3_aa: CASSLSEAQYF

j_call: TRBJ2-1
clone_size: NA
v_call: TRBV2
d_call: NA
cdr3_nt: TGTGCCAGCAGTGTTCGAGGGGCGGGTGAGCAGTTCTTC
cdr3_aa: CASSVRGAGEQFF

j_call: TRBJ2-5
clone_size: few
v_call: TRBV12-3/TRBV12-4
d_call: TRBD1
cdr3_nt: TGTGCCAGCAGGCGGGACAGGGGAAGGGAGACCCAGTACTTC
cdr3_aa: CASRRDRGRETQYF